Listed here is a single TCR beta chain. Germline values: CDR1 SGHDN, CDR2 FVKESK. V was pared by 3 bases and J by 0 bases, with 11 bases between. The CDR3 covers 15 residues. Assay used: immunoSEQ multiplex PCR; TCRdb lists only in-frame clones, some missing. Here the sample spans roughly 13,000 clones, roughly 80% being singletons. This entry belongs to a study of tumour-infiltrating T cells in Burkitt lymphoma. For the study at large: Repertoire clonality predicted overall and progression-free survival.

This clonotype was sampled from a human donor with diffuse large B-cell lymphoma. The rearrangement links TRBV14 to TRBJ1-2, with D hard to call. Input material: tumor tissue. In nucleotides, the CDR3 is TGTGCCAGCAGCCACGGGAGTACTCCTAACTATGGCTACACCTTC. This translates into CASSHGSTPNYGYTF.